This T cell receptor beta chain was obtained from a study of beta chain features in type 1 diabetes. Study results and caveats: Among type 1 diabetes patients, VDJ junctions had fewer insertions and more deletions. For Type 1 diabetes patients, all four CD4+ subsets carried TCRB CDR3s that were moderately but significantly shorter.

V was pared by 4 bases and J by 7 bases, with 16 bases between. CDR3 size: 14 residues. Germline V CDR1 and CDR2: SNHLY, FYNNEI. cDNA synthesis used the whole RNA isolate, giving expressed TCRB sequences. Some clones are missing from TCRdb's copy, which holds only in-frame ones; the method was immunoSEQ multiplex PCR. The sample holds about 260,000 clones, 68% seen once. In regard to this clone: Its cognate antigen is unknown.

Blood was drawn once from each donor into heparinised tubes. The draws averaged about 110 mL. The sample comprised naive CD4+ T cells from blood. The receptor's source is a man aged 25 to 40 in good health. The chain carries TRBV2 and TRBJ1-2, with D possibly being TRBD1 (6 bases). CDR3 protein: CASSVWYREVGYTF. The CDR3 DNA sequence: TGTGCCAGCAGTGTCTGGTACAGGGAGGTTGGCTACACCTTC. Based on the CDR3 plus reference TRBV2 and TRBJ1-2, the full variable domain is EPEVTQTPSHQVTQMGQEVILRCVPISNHLYFYWYRQILGQKVEFLVSFYNNEISEKSEIFDDQFSVERPDGSNFTLKIRSTKLEDSAMYFCASSVWYREVGYTFGSGTRLTVV.